This TCR beta chain was recorded in a study of T-cell memory formation after mild COVID-19. From the 5' RACE reads, TCRdb called clonotypes with MiXCR, one entry per CDR3 protein. The sample consists of 150,000 to 200,000 distinct CDR3 sequences, about 18% of them appearing once. There are 16 residues in the CDR3. Trimming cost V 3 bases and J 0 bases, with 12 bases left between them. The study, taken as a whole, reports: Shrinking CD4+ clones were chiefly CM and EM; CD8+ ones were chiefly EMRA.

Note on this clonotype: Its antigen is as yet unknown.

What was sequenced was PBMCs or a T cell subset sorted from them (not recorded which). This TCR came from a young man who had mild COVID-19 (a few samples of this study predate the infection). Cell type and time point are not known. V is TRBV12-3 or TRBV12-4 and J is TRBJ1-5, with unresolved D. The CDR3: CASSFGQAYSNQPQHF. The CDR3, as DNA: TGTGCCAGCAGTTTCGGGCAGGCGTATAGCAATCAGCCCCAGCATTTT.